This entry concerns a single TCR beta chain. The antigen is not known. This sample is drawn from a study of identical twins. Through template switching, a universal primer site was introduced, and the cDNA contained unique molecular identifiers. TCRdb independently ran MiXCR on the 5' RACE reads; one entry per CDR3 protein. Among 750,000 to 950,000 distinct CDR3 sequences listed, around an eighth were seen once. General study results and limits: Those out-of-frame alpha sequences shared by twins showed an excess of low generation probability. Modelling approaches yielded underestimates of out-of-frame TCR alpha sharing between monozygotic twins.

Deletions cut 7 bases from V and 5 bases from J, with 11 bases between. Germline-derived CDR1 and CDR2 are SQVTM and ANQGSEA. This CDR3 region has 11 residues. This same sample was also taken into another study, of yellow fever vaccine responses in identical twins.

Specimen: PBMCs. The receptor's source is a woman aged 18 to 35 in good health. The chain employs TRBV29-1 and TRBJ1-1; D is unresolved. CDR3 sequence reads: CSAGRGTEAFF. Here the CDR3 DNA reads TGCAGCGCTGGAAGAGGTACTGAAGCTTTCTTT.